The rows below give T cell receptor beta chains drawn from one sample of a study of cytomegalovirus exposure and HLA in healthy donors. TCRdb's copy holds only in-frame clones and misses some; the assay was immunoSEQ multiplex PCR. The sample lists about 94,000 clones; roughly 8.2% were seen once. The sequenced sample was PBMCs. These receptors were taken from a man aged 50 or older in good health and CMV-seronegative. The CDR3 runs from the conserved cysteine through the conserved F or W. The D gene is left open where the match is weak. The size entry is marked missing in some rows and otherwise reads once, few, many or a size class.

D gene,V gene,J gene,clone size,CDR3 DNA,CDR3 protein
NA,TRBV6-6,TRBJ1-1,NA,TGTGCCAGCAGACTAGACAGGAGGCTGACGGAAGCTTTCTTT,CASRLDRRLTEAFF
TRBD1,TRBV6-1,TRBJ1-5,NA,TGTGCCAGCAGTAAAGGGGGCGCCGGTCAGCCCCAGCATTTT,CASSKGGAGQPQHF
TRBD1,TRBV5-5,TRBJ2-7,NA,TGTGCCAGCAGCCTCGTGGGGACAGGGACATACGAGCAGTACTTC,CASSLVGTGTYEQYF
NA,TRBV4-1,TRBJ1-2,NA,TGCGCCAGCAAGTGGACAGATACTAACTATGGCTACCCCTTC,CASKWTDTNYGYPF
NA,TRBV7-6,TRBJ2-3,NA,TGTGCCAGCAGCCTTGGCGTTGGGGGGAGCACAGATACGCAGTATTTT,CASSLGVGGSTDTQYF
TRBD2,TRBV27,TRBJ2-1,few,TGTGCCAGCTGGGGAGGGACTAGCGGGTACAATGAGCAGTTCTTC,CASWGGTSGYNEQFF
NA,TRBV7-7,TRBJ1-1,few,TGTGCTAGCAGCTTATTTGAGGGTTGGGAAGCTTTCTTT,CASSLFEGWEAFF
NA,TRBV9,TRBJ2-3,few,TGTGCCAGCAGCGTAGCTCTGGAGTCTACGCAGTATTTT,CASSVALESTQYF
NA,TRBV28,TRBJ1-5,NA,TGTGCCAGCAGTTTCTTGGACAGAAGCAATCAGCCCCAGCATTTT,CASSFLDRSNQPQHF
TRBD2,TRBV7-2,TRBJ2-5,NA,TGTGCCAGCAGCCCGACTAGCGGGAGTGGGGAGACCCAGTACTTC,CASSPTSGSGETQYF
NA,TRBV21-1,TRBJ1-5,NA,TGTGCCAGCAGCGAACCGGGGGGCAATCAGCCCCAGCATTTT,CASSEPGGNQPQHF
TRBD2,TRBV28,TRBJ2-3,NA,TGTGCCAGCAGTTCCACCTCCGCGGGGGGCACAGATACGCAGTATTTT,CASSSTSAGGTDTQYF
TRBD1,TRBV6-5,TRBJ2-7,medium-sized,TGTGCCAGCAGTTACTCGGCGGGACAGGGGTCCGACGAGCAGTACTTC,CASSYSAGQGSDEQYF
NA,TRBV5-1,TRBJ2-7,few,TGCGCCAGCAGCAAAGGGACTCCATCCTTAAACGAGCAGTACTTC,CASSKGTPSLNEQYF
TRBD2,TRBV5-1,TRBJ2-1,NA,TGCGCCAGCAGCGTACGACTAGCGGGGGATACTAATGAGCAGTTCTTC,CASSVRLAGDTNEQFF
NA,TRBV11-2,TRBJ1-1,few,TGTGCCAGCAGCTTGGGGGGGGAGAAGGAAGCTTTCTTT,CASSLGGEKEAFF
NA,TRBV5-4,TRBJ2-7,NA,TGTGCCAGCAGCTTGACAGCCGATTACGAGCAGTACTTC,CASSLTADYEQYF
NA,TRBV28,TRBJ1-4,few,TGTGCCAGCAGTCCAAGACAGATGGGTCATGAAAAACTGTTTTTT,CASSPRQMGHEKLFF
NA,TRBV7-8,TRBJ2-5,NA,TGTGCCACCACTGGGGGGATTGGGACCCAGTACTTC,CATTGGIGTQYF
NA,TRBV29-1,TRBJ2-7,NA,TGCAGCGTTGGGGGGTCAGGAGGGAACGAGCAGTACTTC,CSVGGSGGNEQYF
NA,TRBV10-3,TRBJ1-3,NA,TGTGCCATCACTTACTCCCCTGGAAACACCATATATTTT,CAITYSPGNTIYF
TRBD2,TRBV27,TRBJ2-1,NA,TGTGCCAGCAGTTTATACTGGCGGGAGGTCTACAATGAGCAGTTCTTC,CASSLYWREVYNEQFF
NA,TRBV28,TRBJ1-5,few,TGTGCCAGCAGCACAGTAAATCAGCCCCAGCATTTT,CASSTVNQPQHF
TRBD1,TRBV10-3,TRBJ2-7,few,TGTGCCTCCTTCCCGGGACAGGGACTTCGGGCCTACGAGCAGTACTTC,CASFPGQGLRAYEQYF
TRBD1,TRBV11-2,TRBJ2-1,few,TGTGCCAGCAGCCAGACAGGGGTGAATGAGCAGTTCTTC,CASSQTGVNEQFF
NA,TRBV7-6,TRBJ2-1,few,TGTGCCAGCAGCTTAAGACTATCCCACAATGAGCAGTTCTTC,CASSLRLSHNEQFF
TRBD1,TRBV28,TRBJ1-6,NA,TGTGCCAGCAGTTTACGTCCTAGGGGGACAGCTTATAATTCACCCCTCCACTTT,CASSLRPRGTAYNSPLHF
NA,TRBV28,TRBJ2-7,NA,TGTGCCAGCAGTCATGGAAAGGGGCGCTCCTACGAGCAGTACTTC,CASSHGKGRSYEQYF
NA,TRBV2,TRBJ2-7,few,TGTGCCAGCAGTGCGGAGAGGACGGGATACGAGCAGTACTTC,CASSAERTGYEQYF